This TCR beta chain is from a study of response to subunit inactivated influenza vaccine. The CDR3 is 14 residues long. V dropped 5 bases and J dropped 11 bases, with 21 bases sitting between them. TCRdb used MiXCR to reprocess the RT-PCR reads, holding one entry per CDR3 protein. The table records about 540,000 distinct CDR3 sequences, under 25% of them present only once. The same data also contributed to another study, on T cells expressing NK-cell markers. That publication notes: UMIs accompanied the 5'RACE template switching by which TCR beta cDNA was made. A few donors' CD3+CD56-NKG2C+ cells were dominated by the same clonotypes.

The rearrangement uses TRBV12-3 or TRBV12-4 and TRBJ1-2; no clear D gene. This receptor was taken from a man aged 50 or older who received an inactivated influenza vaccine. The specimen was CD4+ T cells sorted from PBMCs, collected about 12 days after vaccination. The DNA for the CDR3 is TGTGCCAGCAGTCCCACCGGACCTACGTTTGGATACACCTTC. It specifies CASSPTGPTFGYTF.